The rows below give T cell receptor beta chains drawn from one sample of a study of T cell changes during pregnancy in multiple sclerosis. Only in-frame clones appear in the TCRdb table, and some are missing; sequencing was by immunoSEQ multiplex PCR. The sample contains approximately 110,000 clones, roughly 90% of which appear only once. This sample comprised peripheral blood, obtained after pregnancy. Source of these receptors: a female donor with multiple sclerosis, enrolled in a pregnancy study. Each CDR3 is given with its conserved first and last residue. Fields, in order: clone size, D gene, J gene, V gene, CDR3 protein, CDR3 DNA. D genes are given only for firm matches. A clone size is listed for some rows: how often the clone was seen (once, few, many), or a class if it is expanded.

clone_size: NA; d_call: TRBD1; j_call: TRBJ1-5; v_call: TRBV7-2; cdr3_aa: CASSLGAGQGINQPQHF; cdr3_nt: TGTGCCAGCAGCTTAGGGGCGGGACAGGGAATCAATCAGCCCCAGCATTTT
clone_size: NA; d_call: NA; j_call: TRBJ1-3; v_call: TRBV2; cdr3_aa: CASIVGDTIYF; cdr3_nt: TGTGCCAGCATCGTAGGGGACACCATATATTTT
clone_size: once; d_call: TRBD1; j_call: TRBJ1-2; v_call: TRBV5-1; cdr3_aa: CASSSVTGGDYGYTF; cdr3_nt: TGCGCCAGCAGCTCGGTGACAGGGGGCGACTATGGCTACACCTTC
clone_size: NA; d_call: NA; j_call: TRBJ1-1; v_call: TRBV5-6; cdr3_aa: CASSPLGGTEAFF; cdr3_nt: TGTGCCAGCAGCCCGCTCGGGGGAACTGAAGCTTTCTTT
clone_size: NA; d_call: NA; j_call: TRBJ1-4; v_call: TRBV6-5; cdr3_aa: CASSYSAPPGKLFF; cdr3_nt: TGTGCCAGCAGTTACTCGGCACCACCAGGAAAACTGTTTTTT
clone_size: NA; d_call: NA; j_call: TRBJ1-2; v_call: TRBV6-5; cdr3_aa: CASSYKPGNGYTF; cdr3_nt: TGTGCCAGCAGTTACAAGCCAGGGAATGGCTACACCTTC
clone_size: NA; d_call: TRBD2; j_call: TRBJ2-2; v_call: TRBV7-9; cdr3_aa: CASSPRGVLAGGQTGELFF; cdr3_nt: TGTGCCAGCAGCCCCCGCGGAGTCCTAGCGGGGGGGCAAACCGGGGAGCTGTTTTTT
clone_size: NA; d_call: NA; j_call: TRBJ1-4; v_call: TRBV15; cdr3_aa: CATSRVSAGEKLFF; cdr3_nt: TGTGCCACCAGCAGAGTATCTGCGGGGGAAAAACTGTTTTTT
clone_size: NA; d_call: TRBD2; j_call: TRBJ2-1; v_call: TRBV2; cdr3_aa: CASSDPGLVPYEQFF; cdr3_nt: TGTGCCAGCAGTGATCCCGGACTAGTCCCCTATGAGCAGTTCTTC
clone_size: once; d_call: NA; j_call: TRBJ1-5; v_call: TRBV7-9; cdr3_aa: CASSLKGQPQHF; cdr3_nt: TGTGCCAGCAGCTTAAAGGGGCAGCCCCAGCATTTT
clone_size: NA; d_call: NA; j_call: TRBJ2-7; v_call: TRBV5-6; cdr3_aa: CASSLTGSEQYF; cdr3_nt: TGTGCCAGCAGCTTGACGGGGAGCGAGCAGTACTTC
clone_size: NA; d_call: NA; j_call: TRBJ2-1; v_call: TRBV5-4; cdr3_aa: CASSLGQPYNEQFF; cdr3_nt: TGTGCCAGCAGCTTGGGACAACCCTACAATGAGCAGTTCTTC
clone_size: NA; d_call: TRBD1; j_call: TRBJ1-2; v_call: TRBV10-1; cdr3_aa: CASTPPRGQGGYTF; cdr3_nt: TGCGCCAGCACCCCCCCCAGGGGGCAGGGTGGCTACACCTTC
clone_size: NA; d_call: TRBD1; j_call: TRBJ1-1; v_call: TRBV30; cdr3_aa: CAPPGQGGAEAFF; cdr3_nt: TGTGCCCCCCCCGGACAGGGAGGAGCTGAAGCTTTCTTT
clone_size: NA; d_call: TRBD1; j_call: TRBJ1-5; v_call: TRBV5-1; cdr3_aa: CASSPGQGFNQPQHF; cdr3_nt: TGCGCCAGCAGCCCGGGACAGGGATTTAATCAGCCCCAGCATTTT
clone_size: NA; d_call: NA; j_call: TRBJ2-5; v_call: TRBV18; cdr3_aa: CASSPYRSLQETQYF; cdr3_nt: TGTGCCAGCTCACCCTACCGGTCGTTGCAAGAGACCCAGTACTTC
clone_size: NA; d_call: NA; j_call: TRBJ1-1; v_call: TRBV27; cdr3_aa: CASRGQPLMNTEAFF; cdr3_nt: TGTGCCAGCAGAGGACAGCCTCTAATGAACACTGAAGCTTTCTTT
clone_size: NA; d_call: NA; j_call: TRBJ2-2; v_call: TRBV7-9; cdr3_aa: CASSLVAWELFF; cdr3_nt: TGTGCCAGCAGTCTAGTCGCCTGGGAGCTGTTTTTT
clone_size: NA; d_call: NA; j_call: TRBJ2-1; v_call: TRBV15; cdr3_aa: CATSSEEEYSYNEQFF; cdr3_nt: TGTGCCACCAGCAGTGAGGAGGAGTACTCCTACAATGAGCAGTTCTTC
clone_size: NA; d_call: TRBD1; j_call: TRBJ1-3; v_call: TRBV2; cdr3_aa: CASRTGQGRMSGNTIYF; cdr3_nt: TGTGCCAGCAGAACCGGACAGGGAAGGATGTCTGGAAACACCATATATTTT
clone_size: NA; d_call: TRBD2; j_call: TRBJ2-1; v_call: TRBV27; cdr3_aa: CASTSVAGGGYNEQFF; cdr3_nt: TGTGCCAGCACCTCAGTGGCTGGCGGGGGGTACAATGAGCAGTTCTTC
clone_size: NA; d_call: TRBD1; j_call: TRBJ1-1; v_call: TRBV7-9; cdr3_aa: CASSLRDSNTEAFF; cdr3_nt: TGTGCCAGCAGCTTACGGGACAGCAACACTGAAGCTTTCTTT
clone_size: NA; d_call: NA; j_call: TRBJ2-3; v_call: TRBV29-1; cdr3_aa: CSVEDGSADTQYF; cdr3_nt: TGCAGCGTTGAAGATGGGAGCGCGGATACGCAGTATTTT
clone_size: NA; d_call: NA; j_call: TRBJ2-4; v_call: TRBV2; cdr3_aa: CASREGSTGGAKNIQYF; cdr3_nt: TGTGCCAGCAGGGAAGGATCTACCGGGGGAGCCAAAAACATTCAGTACTTC
clone_size: NA; d_call: NA; j_call: TRBJ1-1; v_call: TRBV6-5; cdr3_aa: CASSYLRWDTEAFF; cdr3_nt: TGTGCCAGCAGTTATTTGAGGTGGGACACTGAAGCTTTCTTT
clone_size: NA; d_call: TRBD1; j_call: TRBJ1-2; v_call: TRBV2; cdr3_aa: CASRGQEDRALEGYTF; cdr3_nt: TGTGCCAGCAGGGGGCAGGAGGACAGGGCCCTAGAGGGCTACACCTTC
clone_size: NA; d_call: NA; j_call: TRBJ1-2; v_call: TRBV29-1; cdr3_aa: CSVEGTDYGYTF; cdr3_nt: TGCAGCGTTGAAGGGACAGACTATGGCTACACCTTC
clone_size: NA; d_call: NA; j_call: TRBJ1-3; v_call: TRBV5-8; cdr3_aa: CASSFRLDTIYF; cdr3_nt: TGTGCCAGCAGCTTCAGGTTGGACACCATATATTTT
clone_size: NA; d_call: NA; j_call: TRBJ2-7; v_call: TRBV5-6; cdr3_aa: CASSLQVGRQYF; cdr3_nt: TGTGCCAGCAGCCTGCAGGTGGGGCGGCAGTACTTC
clone_size: NA; d_call: NA; j_call: TRBJ2-2; v_call: TRBV6-5; cdr3_aa: CASSITGELFF; cdr3_nt: TGTGCCAGCAGCATCACCGGGGAGCTGTTTTTT
clone_size: NA; d_call: NA; j_call: TRBJ2-7; v_call: TRBV10-3; cdr3_aa: CAIRGVAGYEQYF; cdr3_nt: TGTGCCATCAGGGGGGTGGCGGGGTACGAGCAGTACTTC
clone_size: few; d_call: NA; j_call: TRBJ2-5; v_call: TRBV9; cdr3_aa: CASSGFGGNQETQYF; cdr3_nt: TGTGCCAGCAGCGGCTTTGGGGGGAACCAAGAGACCCAGTACTTC
clone_size: NA; d_call: TRBD2; j_call: TRBJ2-1; v_call: TRBV25-1; cdr3_aa: CATRVGGGASEQFF; cdr3_nt: TGTGCCACCCGGGTGGGCGGGGGGGCTAGTGAGCAGTTCTTC
clone_size: NA; d_call: NA; j_call: TRBJ2-2; v_call: TRBV2; cdr3_aa: CASKVTAVNTGELFF; cdr3_nt: TGTGCCAGCAAAGTGACAGCCGTTAACACCGGGGAGCTGTTTTTT
clone_size: NA; d_call: NA; j_call: TRBJ1-1; v_call: TRBV5-4; cdr3_aa: CASSIPQVNTEAFF; cdr3_nt: TGTGCCAGCAGCATCCCACAGGTGAACACTGAAGCTTTCTTT
clone_size: NA; d_call: TRBD1; j_call: TRBJ1-2; v_call: TRBV2; cdr3_aa: CASMAGQGARGYTF; cdr3_nt: TGTGCCAGCATGGCGGGACAGGGGGCTCGGGGCTACACCTTC
clone_size: NA; d_call: NA; j_call: TRBJ1-1; v_call: TRBV19; cdr3_aa: CASSIDRWNTEAFF; cdr3_nt: TGTGCCAGTAGTATAGACAGATGGAACACTGAAGCTTTCTTT
clone_size: few; d_call: TRBD1; j_call: TRBJ1-2; v_call: TRBV7-9; cdr3_aa: CASSLDQGAFGYTF; cdr3_nt: TGTGCCAGCAGCTTAGATCAGGGGGCATTTGGCTACACCTTC
clone_size: NA; d_call: NA; j_call: TRBJ1-2; v_call: TRBV5-6; cdr3_aa: CASSEGGSYGYTF; cdr3_nt: TGTGCCAGCAGCGAGGGAGGCTCCTATGGCTACACCTTC
clone_size: once; d_call: TRBD1; j_call: TRBJ1-3; v_call: TRBV19; cdr3_aa: CASTVTGGSGNTIYF; cdr3_nt: TGTGCCAGTACAGTAACAGGGGGCTCTGGAAACACCATATATTTT
clone_size: NA; d_call: TRBD1; j_call: TRBJ2-7; v_call: TRBV2; cdr3_aa: CARGPDRRFYEQYF; cdr3_nt: TGTGCCAGGGGGCCGGACAGGCGCTTTTACGAGCAGTACTTC
clone_size: NA; d_call: NA; j_call: TRBJ1-3; v_call: TRBV11-2; cdr3_aa: CASSSIREAKKIKGNTIYF; cdr3_nt: TGTGCCAGCAGTTCAATTAGAGAAGCCAAAAAGATTAAGGGAAACACCATATATTTT
clone_size: NA; d_call: NA; j_call: TRBJ1-1; v_call: TRBV19; cdr3_aa: CASNSNTEAFF; cdr3_nt: TGTGCCAGTAACTCGAACACTGAAGCTTTCTTT
clone_size: NA; d_call: NA; j_call: TRBJ2-5; v_call: TRBV7-6; cdr3_aa: CASSAYIETQYF; cdr3_nt: TGTGCCAGCAGCGCTTACATAGAGACCCAGTACTTC
clone_size: NA; d_call: NA; j_call: TRBJ2-7; v_call: TRBV6-1; cdr3_aa: CASSNQVSYEQYF; cdr3_nt: TGTGCCAGCAGTAACCAGGTTTCCTACGAGCAGTACTTC
clone_size: NA; d_call: TRBD1; j_call: TRBJ1-5; v_call: TRBV27; cdr3_aa: CASSTQGASNQPQHF; cdr3_nt: TGTGCCAGCAGTACACAGGGGGCAAGTAATCAGCCCCAGCATTTT
clone_size: NA; d_call: TRBD2; j_call: TRBJ2-1; v_call: TRBV4-2; cdr3_aa: CASSQVVAGGNEQFF; cdr3_nt: TGTGCCAGCAGCCAAGTGGTAGCGGGGGGCAATGAGCAGTTCTTC
clone_size: NA; d_call: TRBD1; j_call: TRBJ1-3; v_call: TRBV11-2; cdr3_aa: CASSLPGDREGSGNTIYF; cdr3_nt: TGTGCCAGCAGCTTACCGGGTGACAGGGAAGGCTCTGGAAACACCATATATTTT
clone_size: once; d_call: TRBD2; j_call: TRBJ2-1; v_call: TRBV7-9; cdr3_aa: CASSFSRLAGGTYNEQFF; cdr3_nt: TGTGCCAGCAGCTTTTCGAGACTAGCGGGGGGGACCTACAATGAGCAGTTCTTC
clone_size: NA; d_call: NA; j_call: TRBJ2-5; v_call: TRBV5-1; cdr3_aa: CASSLGGRTEETQYF; cdr3_nt: TGCGCCAGCAGCTTGGGGGGCCGGACAGAAGAGACCCAGTACTTC
clone_size: NA; d_call: NA; j_call: TRBJ1-2; v_call: TRBV6-1; cdr3_aa: CASSEGLNYGYTF; cdr3_nt: TGTGCCAGCAGTGAAGGACTTAACTATGGCTACACCTTC